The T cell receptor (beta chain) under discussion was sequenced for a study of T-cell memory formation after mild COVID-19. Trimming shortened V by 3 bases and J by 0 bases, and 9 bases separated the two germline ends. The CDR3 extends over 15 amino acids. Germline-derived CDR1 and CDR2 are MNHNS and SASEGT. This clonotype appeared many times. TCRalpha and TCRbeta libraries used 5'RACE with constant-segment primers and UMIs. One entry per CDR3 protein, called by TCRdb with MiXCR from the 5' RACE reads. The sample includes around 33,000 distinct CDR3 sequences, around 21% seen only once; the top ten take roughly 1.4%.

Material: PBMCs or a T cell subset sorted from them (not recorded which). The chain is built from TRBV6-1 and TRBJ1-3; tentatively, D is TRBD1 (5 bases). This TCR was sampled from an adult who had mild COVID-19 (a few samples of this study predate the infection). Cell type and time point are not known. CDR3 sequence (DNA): TGTGCCAGCAGTGAGGACATATCCTCTGGAAACACCATATATTTT. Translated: CASSEDISSGNTIYF.